This T cell receptor (beta chain) came from a study of beta chain features in type 1 diabetes. A remark on this clone: Its antigen is unidentified.

Every bit of the isolated RNA underwent reverse transcription, so sequencing read expressed TCRB transcripts. Using immunoSEQ multiplex PCR, the repertoire was profiled, and TCRdb retains in-frame clones only, with some absent. The data hold just over 450,000 clones, with about 29% observed a single time. General study results and limits: Healthy donors had naive, central memory and Treg TCRB repertoires that appeared less similar than those seen among patients.

This CDR3 is 15 amino acids long. V shed 4 bases, J shed 4 bases, and the junction held 5 bases outside the gene matches. Germline lookup yields CDR1 SGHDN and CDR2 FVKESK. This clonotype was obtained from a man between 18 and 35 years old in good health. Source material: naive CD4+ T cells from blood. The V call is TRBV14, the J call TRBJ2-1, with 9 bases matching TRBD2. DNA for the CDR3: TGTGCCAGCAGCCCCAGACTAGCGGCTTACAATGAGCAGTTCTTC. Amino acids: CASSPRLAAYNEQFF.